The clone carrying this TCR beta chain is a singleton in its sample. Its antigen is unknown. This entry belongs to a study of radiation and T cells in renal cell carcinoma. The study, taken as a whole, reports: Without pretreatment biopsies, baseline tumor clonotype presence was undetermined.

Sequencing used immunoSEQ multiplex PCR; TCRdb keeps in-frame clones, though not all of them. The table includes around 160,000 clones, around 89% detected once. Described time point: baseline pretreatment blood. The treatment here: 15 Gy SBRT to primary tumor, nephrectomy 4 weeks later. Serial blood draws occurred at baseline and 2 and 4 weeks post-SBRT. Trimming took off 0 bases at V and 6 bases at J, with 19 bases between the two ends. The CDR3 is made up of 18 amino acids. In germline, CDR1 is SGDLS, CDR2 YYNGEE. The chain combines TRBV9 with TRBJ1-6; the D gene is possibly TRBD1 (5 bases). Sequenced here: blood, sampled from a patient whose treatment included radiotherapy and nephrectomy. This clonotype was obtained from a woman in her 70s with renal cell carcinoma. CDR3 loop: CASSVALLPGLANSPLHF. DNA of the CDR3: TGTGCCAGCAGCGTAGCCCTCCTCCCAGGGCTGGCTAATTCACCCCTCCACTTT.